The clone carrying this TCR beta chain was picked up a small number of times. Trimming cost V 5 bases and J 5 bases, with 10 bases left between them. Germline CDR1 reads SGHAT; CDR2 reads FQNNGV. This CDR3 is 12 amino acids long. This sample is drawn from a study of blood T cell repertoires in COVID-19. Study as a whole: Researchers got acute and convalescent COVID-19 samples from the United States, Italy and Spain. From T cells, B-cell-depleted T cells, or PBMCs came the material, which was cDNA or gDNA.

Per the authors' pipeline: Amplification of reference gene primers was used by the study to estimate nucleated cell counts. TCRdb's table, derived via immunoSEQ multiplex PCR, lists solely in-frame clones and lacks some. That table gives V, J and clone size, and the DNA gave D and trimming. The sample lists around 250,000 clones; approximately 86% were seen once. The chain carries TRBV11-2 and TRBJ2-7; maybe TRBD1 (6 bases). Sequences were obtained from peripheral blood. The TCR comes from a woman in her 70s with active or convalescent COVID-19. CDR3 nucleotides: TGTGCCAGCAGCCCGAACAGGGACGAGCAGTACTTC. This sequence encodes CASSPNRDEQYF. The variable domain in full, with the rest retrieved from reference TRBV11-2 and TRBJ2-7, is EAGVAQSPRYKIIEKRQSVAFWCNPISGHATLYWYQQILGQGPKLLIQFQNNGVVDDSQLPKDRFSAERLKGVDSTLKIQPAKLEDSAVYLCASSPNRDEQYFGPGTRLTVT.